The rows below give T cell receptor beta chains drawn from one sample of a study of blood T cell repertoires in COVID-19. TCRdb's copy holds only in-frame clones and misses some; the assay was immunoSEQ multiplex PCR. The sample records a few hundred thousand clones, 85% to 90% being singletons. Specimen: peripheral blood. Receptors originate from a woman aged 25 to 39 with COVID-19, enrolled during active disease. Both conserved end residues are part of each CDR3. The order of the fields is CDR3 DNA, CDR3 protein, V gene, clone size, D gene, J gene. A D gene is named only where the DNA matches it firmly. Some rows have no size entry. The others give once, few or many, or a class for an expanded clone.

cdr3_nt: TGTGCCAGCAGCTTTTCGGTGGTCTCTGGAAACACCATATATTTT; cdr3_aa: CASSFSVVSGNTIYF; v_call: TRBV5-6; clone_size: .; d_call: .; j_call: TRBJ1-3
cdr3_nt: TGTGCCAGCAGTTCCGGGAGGGTCCCCTACGAGCAGTACTTC; cdr3_aa: CASSSGRVPYEQYF; v_call: TRBV5-6; clone_size: .; d_call: TRBD2; j_call: TRBJ2-7
cdr3_nt: TGTGCCAGCAGCGTAGGGCCCAGGGGATCTGAAGCTTTCTTT; cdr3_aa: CASSVGPRGSEAFF; v_call: TRBV9; clone_size: .; d_call: .; j_call: TRBJ1-1
cdr3_nt: TGTGCCAGCGGCTCAAGACAGGGAGTCCCCTACGAGCAGTACTTC; cdr3_aa: CASGSRQGVPYEQYF; v_call: TRBV27; clone_size: .; d_call: TRBD1; j_call: TRBJ2-7
cdr3_nt: TGTGCCAGCTCACCACTAAAAGGGCAGGGCGAGACCCAGTACTTC; cdr3_aa: CASSPLKGQGETQYF; v_call: TRBV18; clone_size: .; d_call: .; j_call: TRBJ2-5
cdr3_nt: TGTGCCAGTAACCCACGGGGACAGGGAATGTTCGGTGAAAAACTGTTTTTT; cdr3_aa: CASNPRGQGMFGEKLFF; v_call: TRBV19; clone_size: .; d_call: TRBD1; j_call: TRBJ1-4
cdr3_nt: TGTGCCAGCAGCCAAGAAGGGGTGGGACAGTCCTATGGCTACACCTTC; cdr3_aa: CASSQEGVGQSYGYTF; v_call: TRBV4-2; clone_size: once; d_call: TRBD1; j_call: TRBJ1-2
cdr3_nt: TGTGCCAGCAGTACCTACGGGGGGACTAGCGGGAGAAGGAATGAGCAGTTCTTC; cdr3_aa: CASSTYGGTSGRRNEQFF; v_call: TRBV28; clone_size: once; d_call: TRBD2; j_call: TRBJ2-1
cdr3_nt: TGCGCCAGCAGCTTGGGGACTAGCGGGAATAATGAGCAGTTCTTC; cdr3_aa: CASSLGTSGNNEQFF; v_call: TRBV5-1; clone_size: once; d_call: TRBD2; j_call: TRBJ2-1
cdr3_nt: TGTGCCAGCAGTGTCGCTAGCGGGAGTGAGGCTGAGCAGTTCTTC; cdr3_aa: CASSVASGSEAEQFF; v_call: TRBV2; clone_size: .; d_call: TRBD2; j_call: TRBJ2-1
cdr3_nt: TGCGCCAGCAGCGTGGACGGTACTAGCACAGATACGCAGTATTTT; cdr3_aa: CASSVDGTSTDTQYF; v_call: TRBV5-1; clone_size: .; d_call: .; j_call: TRBJ2-3
cdr3_nt: TGTGCCAGCAGCCAAGATTTGATTTCCGCAGTTAGCACAGATACGCAGTATTTT; cdr3_aa: CASSQDLISAVSTDTQYF; v_call: TRBV3-1/TRBV3-2; clone_size: .; d_call: .; j_call: TRBJ2-3
cdr3_nt: TGTGCCAGCTCCCCCGAAGCGGCTAGCGGGAGTTGGAATGAGCAGTTCTTC; cdr3_aa: CASSPEAASGSWNEQFF; v_call: TRBV18; clone_size: .; d_call: TRBD2; j_call: TRBJ2-1
cdr3_nt: TGTGCCAGCATCGAAAACAGGGGGTTGGTGAACACTGAAGCTTTCTTT; cdr3_aa: CASIENRGLVNTEAFF; v_call: TRBV5-6; clone_size: .; d_call: TRBD1; j_call: TRBJ1-1
cdr3_nt: TGTGCCAGCAGTGTCTATACAGGGGGCACTGAAGCTTTCTTT; cdr3_aa: CASSVYTGGTEAFF; v_call: TRBV2; clone_size: .; d_call: TRBD1; j_call: TRBJ1-1
cdr3_nt: TGTGCCAGCAGCCCACCTAAGTTAGATACGCAGTATTTT; cdr3_aa: CASSPPKLDTQYF; v_call: TRBV7-9; clone_size: .; d_call: .; j_call: TRBJ2-3
cdr3_nt: TGTGCCAGCAGCTCTCTTGGGGGGACGAACACTGAAGCTTTCTTT; cdr3_aa: CASSSLGGTNTEAFF; v_call: TRBV11-1; clone_size: once; d_call: .; j_call: TRBJ1-1
cdr3_nt: TGTGCCAGCAGCCGACTCCAGGGGGACACTGAAGCTTTCTTT; cdr3_aa: CASSRLQGDTEAFF; v_call: TRBV3-1/TRBV3-2; clone_size: .; d_call: TRBD1; j_call: TRBJ1-1
cdr3_nt: TGTGCCATCAGTACTAGCGGGACGGATACCCAGTACTTC; cdr3_aa: CAISTSGTDTQYF; v_call: TRBV10-3; clone_size: .; d_call: TRBD2; j_call: TRBJ2-5
cdr3_nt: TGCGCCAGCAGTGACCTCGCGGGGCAGTCGGGAGAAAAACTGTTTTTT; cdr3_aa: CASSDLAGQSGEKLFF; v_call: TRBV4-1; clone_size: .; d_call: .; j_call: TRBJ1-4
cdr3_nt: TGTGCCAGCAGTAAGACTAGCGGGTTCACCGGGGAGCTGTTTTTT; cdr3_aa: CASSKTSGFTGELFF; v_call: TRBV2; clone_size: .; d_call: TRBD2; j_call: TRBJ2-2
cdr3_nt: TGTGCCAGCAGCCCGACCCCTTCGGACACCAATGAGCAGTTCTTC; cdr3_aa: CASSPTPSDTNEQFF; v_call: TRBV5-5; clone_size: once; d_call: .; j_call: TRBJ2-1
cdr3_nt: TGTGCCAGCAGCTCGACTCCGGACAACCCGACCTACGAGCAGTACTTC; cdr3_aa: CASSSTPDNPTYEQYF; v_call: TRBV13; clone_size: .; d_call: .; j_call: TRBJ2-7
cdr3_nt: TGTGCCAGCAGCGGGGGGGATACGCAGTATTTT; cdr3_aa: CASSGGDTQYF; v_call: TRBV12-3/TRBV12-4; clone_size: once; d_call: TRBD2; j_call: TRBJ2-3
cdr3_nt: TGTGCCAGCCACAAAGCCGGGACAGACCGTTACGAGCAGTACTTC; cdr3_aa: CASHKAGTDRYEQYF; v_call: TRBV11-2; clone_size: .; d_call: TRBD1; j_call: TRBJ2-7
cdr3_nt: TGTGCCAGCACTACAGCTAGCAATCAGCCCCAGCATTTT; cdr3_aa: CASTTASNQPQHF; v_call: TRBV6-5; clone_size: .; d_call: .; j_call: TRBJ1-5
cdr3_nt: TGTGCCAGCAGCCCCGGGGAGCGGAACAATGAGCAGTTCTTC; cdr3_aa: CASSPGERNNEQFF; v_call: TRBV11-2; clone_size: .; d_call: .; j_call: TRBJ2-1
cdr3_nt: TGTGCCAGCAGCTTAGAGGGGGCAAGAGTAGGTGAAGCTTTCTTT; cdr3_aa: CASSLEGARVGEAFF; v_call: TRBV11-2; clone_size: .; d_call: .; j_call: TRBJ1-1
cdr3_nt: TGTGCCAGCAGTGAAGGCCTAGCGGGAGGGCCGGGAAGGGGGTTCTTC; cdr3_aa: CASSEGLAGGPGRGFF; v_call: TRBV6-1; clone_size: .; d_call: TRBD2; j_call: TRBJ2-1
cdr3_nt: TGTGCCAACCCTCGTGACAGTATGAACACTGAAGCTTTCTTT; cdr3_aa: CANPRDSMNTEAFF; v_call: TRBV19; clone_size: .; d_call: .; j_call: TRBJ1-1